What follows are 3 T cell receptor beta chains derived from one specimen sequenced in a study of PD-1 blockade in classical Hodgkin lymphoma. TCRdb's copy holds only in-frame clones and misses some; the assay was immunoSEQ multiplex PCR. Counted here are tens of thousands of clones, about nine tenths occurring once; the ten biggest clones make up around 20%. Every one of the patients relapsed after autologous stem cell transplantation (brentuximab vedotin exposure was variable). The sequencing used peripheral blood mononuclear cells (PBMCs), collected at baseline. Receptor source: a human donor with classical Hodgkin lymphoma.

Here the CDR3 DNA reads TGCGCCAGCAGCCCACTCCCCCTGCCCTACAATGAGCAGTTCTTC. Translated, it gives CASSPLPLPYNEQFF. V is TRBV5-1 and J is TRBJ2-1; D unresolved. The ends were cut back, 4 bases at V and 2 bases at J, with 13 bases in the middle. Germline CDR1 and CDR2: SGHRS and YFSETQ. The CDR3 totals 15 residues.

This clone was observed a few times. This rearrangement joins TRBV4-1 to TRBJ1-2; D may be TRBD1 (5 bases). The CDR3 extends over 14 amino acids. Germline V gene lookup returns CDR1 MGHRA and CDR2 YSYEKL. Trimming shortened V by 0 bases and J by 4 bases, and 9 bases separated the two germline ends. CDR3 amino acids: CASSQEDSLYGYTF. The DNA for the CDR3 is TGCGCCAGCAGCCAAGAAGACAGCCTCTATGGCTACACCTTC.

J is TRBJ2-6 and V is TRBV10-2; D is perhaps TRBD2 (5 bases). The germline V gene has CDR1 WSHSY and CDR2 SAAADI. The CDR3 extends over 15 amino acids. V lost 6 bases and J 0 bases, leaving 9 bases between the germline ends. For the CDR3, the DNA is TGCGCCAGCAGAGGACTCAGCTCTGGGGCCAACGTCCTGACTTTC. Translated, it gives CASRGLSSGANVLTF.